Presented here are 18 T cell receptor beta chains from one specimen sequenced in a study of beta chain features in type 1 diabetes. Expressed TCRB transcripts were sequenced because the isolated RNA had all been reverse transcribed beforehand. TCRdb's table, derived via immunoSEQ multiplex PCR, lists solely in-frame clones and lacks some. This table has 300,000 to 350,000 clones, roughly 8% appearing once. Sequencing used central memory CD4+ T cells from blood. The receptors stem from a young woman in good health.

V is TRBV7-9 and J is TRBJ2-3; TRBD1 matches at 8 bases. The length of the CDR3 is 15 residues. After removal of 4 bases from V and 0 bases from J, the junction contained 3 bases not matched to a gene. The germline V gene has CDR1 SEHNR and CDR2 FQNEAQ (reference sequence). CDR3 region: CASSSGQGSTDTQYF. The CDR3 DNA follows: TGTGCCAGCAGCTCCGGACAGGGTAGCACAGATACGCAGTATTTT. The whole variable domain, filled in from reference TRBV7-9 and TRBJ2-3, reads DTGVSQNPRHKITKRGQNVTFRCDPISEHNRLYWYRQTLGQGPEFLTYFQNEAQLEKSRLLSDRFSAERPKGSFSTLEIQRTEQGDSAMYLCASSSGQGSTDTQYFGPGTRLTVL.

Only a few counts were recorded for this clone. CDR3 protein: CASSGGGSSIMDNEQFF. CDR3 coding DNA: TGTGCCAGCAGCGGAGGCGGGAGTAGCATCATGGACAATGAGCAGTTCTTC. This rearrangement joins TRBV7-2 to TRBJ2-1; 7 bases fit TRBD2. Trimming took 5 bases from V and 5 from J; bases not matched to a gene: 15. Germline CDR1 and CDR2: SGHTA and FQGNSA. The CDR3 sequence is 17 residues long.

This clone was observed a few times. This chain uses TRBV28 with TRBJ1-2; D unclear. This CDR3 is 13 amino acids long. Germline V CDR1 and CDR2: MDHEN, SYDVKM. V lost 5 bases to trimming and J lost 7 bases, with 14 bases between them. CDR3 in amino acids: CASSLSGIGGYTF. CDR3 DNA: TGTGCCAGCAGTCTCTCTGGTATTGGTGGCTACACCTTC.

This clone was detected many times. The chain is built from TRBV5-4 and TRBJ2-5, with a tentative D call TRBD2 (5 bases). CDR3 length: 13 amino acids. The germline V and J ends were trimmed by 3 bases and 4 bases, with 10 bases remaining between them. Germline V gene data show CDR1 as SGHNT and CDR2 as YYREEE (reference sequence). CDR3 in amino acids: CASSSLASETQYF. DNA of the CDR3: TGTGCCAGCAGCTCCCTAGCATCAGAGACCCAGTACTTC.

This chain links TRBV7-9 with TRBJ1-3, with D possibly matching TRBD1 (5 bases). The CDR3 has 15 residues. Germline CDR1 and CDR2: SEHNR and FQNEAQ (reference sequence). Trimming removed 6 bases from V and 2 bases from J, with 14 bases in between. Written as DNA, the CDR3 is TGTGCCAGCAGACGTGCCGGGGCCGCTGGAAACACCATATATTTT. Its translation is CASRRAGAAGNTIYF.

The rearrangement links TRBV10-3 to TRBJ2-7; tentative D call: TRBD1 (6 bases). CDR3 size: 12 residues. Germline V gives CDR1 ENHRY, CDR2 SYGVKD. Trimming cost V 5 bases and J 7 bases, with 12 bases left between them. The CDR3 sequence: CAISTGWKEQYF. The DNA for the CDR3 is TGTGCCATCAGTACAGGGTGGAAAGAGCAGTACTTC.

The chain couples TRBV29-1 to TRBJ2-5, with D possibly matching TRBD2 (6 bases). The V end was cut by 0 bases, the J end by 3 bases, with 23 bases between. This CDR3 spans 18 amino acids. Germline lookup yields CDR1 SQVTM and CDR2 ANQGSEA. The CDR3 DNA follows: TGCAGCGTTGAAGATCGGCGGGACCGTTACGATAATAAAGAGACCCAGTACTTC. It encodes CSVEDRRDRYDNKETQYF.

The table lists this clone with a few counts. V usage is TRBV27 and J usage is TRBJ2-1; 13 bases are shared with TRBD2. The CDR3 runs to 14 residues. Trimming cost V 5 bases and J 12 bases; bases outside gene matches: 7. The germline gives CDR1 MNHEY, CDR2 SMNVEV (reference sequence). The chain's CDR3 is CASSKTSGRVGQFF. The DNA for the CDR3 is TGTGCCAGCAGTAAAACTAGCGGGAGGGTAGGGCAGTTCTTC.

Only a few counts were recorded for this clone. The V gene is TRBV6-6, the J gene TRBJ1-5; tentative D call: TRBD1 (6 bases). Germline values: CDR1 MNHNY, CDR2 SVGAGI (reference sequence). The CDR3 extends over 15 amino acids. The V end lost 6 bases, the J end lost 1 base, and 13 bases lay between the germline ends. CDR3 DNA sequence: TGTGCCAGCAGCCCCGAGGGGGTAAGCAATCAGCCCCAGCATTTT. It yields the protein CASSPEGVSNQPQHF.

The CDR3 loop is CASSLGGEGEAFF. The CDR3, as DNA: TGTGCCAGCAGTTTAGGGGGGGAGGGTGAAGCTTTCTTT. The V call is TRBV28, the J call TRBJ1-1, with D possibly TRBD1 on 5 matching bases. The CDR3 covers 13 residues. CDR1 and CDR2 (germline): MDHEN, SYDVKM. The V and J ends lost 2 bases and 7 bases respectively, with 11 bases between them.

This clone was observed a few times. This chain joins TRBV7-2 and TRBJ2-5; the D gene is possibly TRBD1 (6 bases). V lost 4 bases and J 6 bases, leaving 12 bases between the germline ends. Germline V gene sequence: CDR1 SGHTA, CDR2 FQGNSA. The CDR3 extends over 13 amino acids. DNA for the CDR3: TGTGCCAGCAGCTCACAGGGTTTCCAGACCCAGTACTTC. This translates into CASSSQGFQTQYF.

The chain couples TRBV29-1 to TRBJ2-2, with 11 bases lining up with TRBD2. J lost 7 bases, V lost 7 bases, and 5 bases had no gene match. Germline V gene lookup returns CDR1 SQVTM and CDR2 ANQGSEA. The CDR3 covers 13 residues. The CDR3 loop is CSATLAGVGELFF. The CDR3 nucleotides read TGCAGCGCGACACTAGCGGGAGTCGGGGAGCTGTTTTTT.

This clone was found a few times. The chain couples TRBV7-6 to TRBJ2-2, with D maybe TRBD2 (5 bases). The V end lost 0 bases, the J end lost 5 bases, and 16 bases lay between the germline ends. Germline assignment: CDR1 SGHVS and CDR2 FNYEAQ. This CDR3 contains 17 residues. CDR3 protein: CASSLAGAGWGTGELFF. The CDR3 DNA follows: TGTGCCAGCAGCTTAGCGGGAGCTGGTTGGGGAACCGGGGAGCTGTTTTTT.

This clone was seen more than once but under ten times. This chain connects TRBV25-1 to TRBJ2-4; TRBD1 or TRBD2 may be the D gene (6 bases each). This CDR3 is built from 15 residues. Germline V gene sequence: CDR1 MGHDK, CDR2 SYGVNS. V was clipped by 4 bases and J by 2 bases, with 12 bases between them. Here the CDR3 DNA reads TGTGCCAGCAGTGTGGGCGGGACAACCAAAAACATTCAGTACTTC. This codes for CASSVGGTTKNIQYF.

This clone was seen many times. V and J are TRBV4-3 and TRBJ2-1, with 10 bases aligning to TRBD2. Unmatched junction bases numbered 0, after V lost 1 base and J lost 0 bases. From germline, CDR1 is LGHNA and CDR2 YSLEER. The CDR3 spans 16 residues. The CDR3 loop reads CASSQGLAGSYNEQFF. DNA of the CDR3: TGCGCCAGCAGCCAAGGACTAGCGGGCTCCTACAATGAGCAGTTCTTC.

The V gene is TRBV9, the J gene TRBJ2-3, with D unresolved. The CDR3 sequence is 15 residues long. Germline V CDR1 and CDR2: SGDLS, YYNGEE. The V end was cut by 1 base, the J end by 0 bases, with 9 bases between. CDR3 nucleotide sequence: TGTGCCAGCAGCGTACTCGGGCAAAGCACAGATACGCAGTATTTT. This encodes CASSVLGQSTDTQYF.

This clone was detected only a few times. The chain carries TRBV19 and TRBJ1-4; D gene ambiguous. This CDR3 contains 15 residues. V lost 5 bases, J lost 3 bases, and 13 bases lay in between. In germline, CDR1 is LNHDA, CDR2 SQIVND (reference sequence). The CDR3 loop is CASSFRPRSNEKLFF. For the CDR3, the DNA is TGTGCCAGTAGTTTCCGACCGCGATCTAATGAAAAACTGTTTTTT.

This clone was counted between two and nine times. The V call is TRBV5-4, the J call TRBJ2-7; perhaps TRBD2 as D (6 bases). From germline, CDR1 is SGHNT and CDR2 YYREEE (reference sequence). This CDR3 comprises 14 residues. V shed 2 bases and J shed 2 bases, with 11 bases lying between them. CDR3 coding DNA: TGTGCCAGCAGCTTTAGCGGATCAACCTACGAGCAGTACTTC. Protein: CASSFSGSTYEQYF.